This T cell receptor beta chain originates from a study of metastatic and nonmetastatic thyroid tumors. The overall study: Repertoires from blood and tumor or nodule tissue of malignant and benign thyroid patients were compared.

Nobody among the patients had been given any treatment before thyroid surgery. Authors' methods: A papillary thyroid cancer distant-metastasis classifier was built from CDR3 differences across clinicopathological groups. TCRdb used MiXCR to call clones anew from the PCR reads. Clone size and V and J calls follow TCRdb, not the original study. Of 15,000 to 20,000 clones listed, 34% are singletons. The V end was cut by 6 bases, the J end by 3 bases, with 26 bases between. The CDR3 runs 18 residues. Comment on this clone: Its antigen is unknown.

General study points: It was reportedly found that TCR beta diversity was significantly higher in malignant thyroid tumors than in benign nodules, a difference seen in both blood and tumor samples.

The rearrangement joins TRBV6-7 to TRBJ1-1; a weak D match, TRBD1 (6 bases). TRBV6-7 is recorded as an ORF, its role being uncertain. The sample consisted of tumor tissue. This TCR derives from a female donor with papillary thyroid cancer or a benign thyroid nodule (not recorded which). Some clones in this sample may be carry-over from other donors' samples. The CDR3 DNA reads TGTGCCAGCAGCCGAAAGGCGGGACACACACCCTGGCACACTGAAGCTTTCTTT. This translates into CASSRKAGHTPWHTEAFF.